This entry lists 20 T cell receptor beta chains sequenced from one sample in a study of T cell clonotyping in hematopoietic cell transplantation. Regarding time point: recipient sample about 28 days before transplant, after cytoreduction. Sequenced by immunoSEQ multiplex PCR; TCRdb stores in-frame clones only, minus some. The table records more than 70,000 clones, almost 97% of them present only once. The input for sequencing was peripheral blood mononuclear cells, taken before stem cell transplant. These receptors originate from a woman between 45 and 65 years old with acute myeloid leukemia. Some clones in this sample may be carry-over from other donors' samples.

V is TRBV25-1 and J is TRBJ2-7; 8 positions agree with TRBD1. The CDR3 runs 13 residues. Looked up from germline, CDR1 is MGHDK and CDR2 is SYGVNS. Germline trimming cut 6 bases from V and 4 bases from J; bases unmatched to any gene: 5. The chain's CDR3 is CASRGQGLYEQYF. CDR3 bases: TGTGCCAGCAGAGGACAGGGCCTATACGAGCAGTACTTC.

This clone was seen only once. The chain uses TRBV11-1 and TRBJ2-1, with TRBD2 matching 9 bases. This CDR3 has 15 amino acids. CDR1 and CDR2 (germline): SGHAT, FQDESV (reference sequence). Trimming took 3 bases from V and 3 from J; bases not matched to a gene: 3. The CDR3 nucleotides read TGTGCCAGCAGCTTGGGACTAGCAATCTACAATGAGCAGTTCTTC. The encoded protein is CASSLGLAIYNEQFF. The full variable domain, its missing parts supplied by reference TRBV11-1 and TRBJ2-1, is EAEVAQSPRYKITEKSQAVAFWCDPISGHATLYWYRQILGQGPELLVQFQDESVVDDSQLPKDRFSAERLKGVDSTLKIQPAELGDSAMYLCASSLGLAIYNEQFFGPGTRLTVL.

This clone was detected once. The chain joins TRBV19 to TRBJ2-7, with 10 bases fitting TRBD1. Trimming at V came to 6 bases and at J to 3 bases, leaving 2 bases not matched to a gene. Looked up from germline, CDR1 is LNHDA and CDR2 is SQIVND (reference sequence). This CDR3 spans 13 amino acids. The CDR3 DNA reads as TGTGCCAGTAGCGACAGGGGGCTCTACGAGCAGTACTTC. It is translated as CASSDRGLYEQYF.

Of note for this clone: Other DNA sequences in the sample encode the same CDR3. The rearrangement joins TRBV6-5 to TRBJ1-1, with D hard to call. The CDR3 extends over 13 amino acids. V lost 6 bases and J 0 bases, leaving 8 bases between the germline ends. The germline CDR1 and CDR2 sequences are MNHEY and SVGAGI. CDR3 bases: TGTGCCAGCAGCCGGGGAGTGAACACTGAAGCTTTCTTT. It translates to CASSRGVNTEAFF.

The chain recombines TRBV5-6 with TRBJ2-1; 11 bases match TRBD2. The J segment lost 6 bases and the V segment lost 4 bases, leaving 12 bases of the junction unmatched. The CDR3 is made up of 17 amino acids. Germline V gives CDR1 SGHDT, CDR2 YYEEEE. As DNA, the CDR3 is TGTGCCAGCAGCCTACACTACCGACTAGCGGGACGCAATGAGCAGTTCTTC. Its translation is CASSLHYRLAGRNEQFF.

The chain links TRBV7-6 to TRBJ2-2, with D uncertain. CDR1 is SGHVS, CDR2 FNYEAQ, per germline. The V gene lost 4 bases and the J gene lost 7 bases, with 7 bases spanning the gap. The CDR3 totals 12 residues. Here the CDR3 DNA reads TGTGCCAGCAGCTCAGAAAGCGGGGAGCTGTTTTTT. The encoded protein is CASSSESGELFF.

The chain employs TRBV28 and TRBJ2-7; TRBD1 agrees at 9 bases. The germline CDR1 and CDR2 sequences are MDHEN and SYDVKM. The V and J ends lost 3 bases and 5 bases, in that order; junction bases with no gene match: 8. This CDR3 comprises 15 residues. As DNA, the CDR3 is TGTGCCAGCAGTTTTTCAGGGACAGGGAATGACGAGCAGTACTTC. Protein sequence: CASSFSGTGNDEQYF.

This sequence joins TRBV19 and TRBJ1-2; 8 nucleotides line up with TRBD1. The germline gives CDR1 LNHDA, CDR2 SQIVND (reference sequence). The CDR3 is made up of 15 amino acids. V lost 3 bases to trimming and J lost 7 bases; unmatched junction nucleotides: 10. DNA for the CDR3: TGTGCCAGTAGTATGAATCGACAGGGGTATGGTGGCTACACCTTC. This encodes CASSMNRQGYGGYTF.

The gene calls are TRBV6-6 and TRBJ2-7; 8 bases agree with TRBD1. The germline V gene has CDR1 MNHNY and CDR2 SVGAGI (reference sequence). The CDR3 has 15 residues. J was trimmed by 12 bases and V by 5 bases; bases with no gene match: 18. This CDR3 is CASSTRTGSVVSLYF. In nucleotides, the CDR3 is TGTGCCAGCAGTACCCGGACAGGGTCTGTCGTTAGCTTGTACTTC.

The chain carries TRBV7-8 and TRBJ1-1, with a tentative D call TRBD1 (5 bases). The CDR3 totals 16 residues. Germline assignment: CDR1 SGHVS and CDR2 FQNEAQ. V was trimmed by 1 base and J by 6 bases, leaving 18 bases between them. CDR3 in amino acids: CASSLGIGGLGSEAFF. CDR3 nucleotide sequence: TGTGCCAGCAGCTTAGGAATTGGGGGATTGGGCTCTGAAGCTTTCTTT.

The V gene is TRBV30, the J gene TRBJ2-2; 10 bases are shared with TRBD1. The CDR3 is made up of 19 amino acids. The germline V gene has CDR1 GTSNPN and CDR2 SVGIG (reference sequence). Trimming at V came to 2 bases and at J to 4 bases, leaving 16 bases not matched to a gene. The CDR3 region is CAWSSLGQGVPTSTGELFF. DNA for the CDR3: TGTGCCTGGAGTTCTTTAGGACAGGGGGTGCCCACCAGCACCGGGGAGCTGTTTTTT.

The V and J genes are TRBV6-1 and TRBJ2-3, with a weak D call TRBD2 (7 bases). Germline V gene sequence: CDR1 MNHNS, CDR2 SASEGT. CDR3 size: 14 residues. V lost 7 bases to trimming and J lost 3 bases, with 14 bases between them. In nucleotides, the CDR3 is TGTGCCAGCATCCGGGGGGCCGTTACAGATACGCAGTATTTT. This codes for CASIRGAVTDTQYF.

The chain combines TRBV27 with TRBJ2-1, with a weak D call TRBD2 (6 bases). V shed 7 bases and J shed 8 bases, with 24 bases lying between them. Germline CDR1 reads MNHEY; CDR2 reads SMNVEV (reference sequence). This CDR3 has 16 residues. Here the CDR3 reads CASTFRRGRGRDEQFF. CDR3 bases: TGTGCCAGCACCTTCCGGCGGGGAAGGGGTCGAGATGAGCAGTTCTTC.

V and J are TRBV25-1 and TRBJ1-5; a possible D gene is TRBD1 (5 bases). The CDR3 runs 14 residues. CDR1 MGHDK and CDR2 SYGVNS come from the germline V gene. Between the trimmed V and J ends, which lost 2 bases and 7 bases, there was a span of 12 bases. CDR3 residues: CASSELGTRQPQHF. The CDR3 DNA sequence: TGTGCCAGCAGTGAACTAGGGACTCGACAGCCCCAGCATTTT.

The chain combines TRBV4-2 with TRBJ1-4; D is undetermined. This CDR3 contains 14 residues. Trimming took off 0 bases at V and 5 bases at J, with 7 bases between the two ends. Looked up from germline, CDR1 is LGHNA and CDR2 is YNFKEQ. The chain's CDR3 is CASSQEHQNEKLFF. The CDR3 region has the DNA TGTGCCAGCAGCCAAGAGCATCAAAATGAAAAACTGTTTTTT.

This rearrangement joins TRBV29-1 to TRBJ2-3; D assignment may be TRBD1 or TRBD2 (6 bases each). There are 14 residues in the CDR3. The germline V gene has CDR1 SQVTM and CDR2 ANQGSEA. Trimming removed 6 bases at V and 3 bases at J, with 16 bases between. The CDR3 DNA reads TGCAGCGTGGCCCATGGGGGGCTTACAGATACGCAGTATTTT. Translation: CSVAHGGLTDTQYF.

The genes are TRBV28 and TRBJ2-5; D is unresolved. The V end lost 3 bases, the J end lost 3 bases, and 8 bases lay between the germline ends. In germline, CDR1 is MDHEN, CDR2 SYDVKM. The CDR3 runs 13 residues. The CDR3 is CASSFHSEETQYF. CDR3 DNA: TGTGCCAGCAGTTTTCACAGTGAAGAGACCCAGTACTTC.

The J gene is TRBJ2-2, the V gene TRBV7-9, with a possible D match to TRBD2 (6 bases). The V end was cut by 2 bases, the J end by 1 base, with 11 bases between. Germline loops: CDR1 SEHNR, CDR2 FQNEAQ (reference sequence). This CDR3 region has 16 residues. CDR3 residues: CASSLTLGGNTGELFF. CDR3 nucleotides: TGTGCCAGCAGCTTAACGTTGGGAGGGAACACCGGGGAGCTGTTTTTT.

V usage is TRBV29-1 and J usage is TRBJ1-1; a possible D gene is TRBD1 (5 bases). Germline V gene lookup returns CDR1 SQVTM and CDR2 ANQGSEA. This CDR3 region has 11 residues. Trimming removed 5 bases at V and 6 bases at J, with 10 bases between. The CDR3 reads CSVNQGAEAFF. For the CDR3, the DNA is TGCAGCGTTAATCAGGGAGCTGAAGCTTTCTTT.

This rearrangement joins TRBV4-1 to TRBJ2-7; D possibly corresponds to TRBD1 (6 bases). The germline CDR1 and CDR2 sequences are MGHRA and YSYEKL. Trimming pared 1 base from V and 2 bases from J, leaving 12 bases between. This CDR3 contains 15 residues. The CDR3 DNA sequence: TGCGCCAGCAGCCAAGCTTCCGGACAGACCTACGAGCAGTACTTC. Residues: CASSQASGQTYEQYF.